A selection of T cell receptor beta chains follows, all from one sample in a study of cytomegalovirus exposure and HLA in healthy donors. Clones were read by immunoSEQ multiplex PCR, and TCRdb kept only the in-frame ones, dropping some. The sample holds about 130,000 clones; roughly 82% are singletons and the top ten take around 10%. The specimen sequenced was PBMCs. The source is a male donor in good health and CMV-seropositive. CDR3s include the opening cysteine and the closing phenylalanine or tryptophan. The order of the fields is J gene, D gene, V gene, clone size, CDR3 DNA, CDR3 protein. A D gene is named only where the DNA matches it firmly. A row's size may be missing; if present it is once, few, many or a size class.

TRBJ1-4,NA,TRBV30,NA,TGTGCCTGGAGGCCCCAAAGGCGGGGAAAGGTGTTTTTT,CAWRPQRRGKVFF
TRBJ2-1,TRBD2,TRBV27,NA,TGTGCCAGCGAAATAGCGGGAGAATCAGGGGAGCAGTTCTTC,CASEIAGESGEQFF
TRBJ2-2,TRBD2,TRBV27,few,TGTGCCAGCAGTTTAGGGGGACTAACGAACACCGGGGAGCTGTTTTTT,CASSLGGLTNTGELFF
TRBJ2-7,TRBD1,TRBV19,NA,TGTGCCAGTAGTATTAAACAGGGGAACGAGCAGTACTTC,CASSIKQGNEQYF
TRBJ2-2,NA,TRBV7-9,once,TGTGCCAGCAGACCTTTCACGGGACTTACTAACACCGGGGAGCTGTTTTTT,CASRPFTGLTNTGELFF
TRBJ2-7,TRBD2,TRBV18,NA,TGTGCCAGCTCTAGCGGGAGGTACGAGCAGTACTTC,CASSSGRYEQYF
TRBJ2-3,NA,TRBV19,NA,TGTGCCAGTAGTAGGGGAAACAGGGCGAGCACAGATACGCAGTATTTT,CASSRGNRASTDTQYF
TRBJ2-5,TRBD2,TRBV11-2,NA,TGTGCCAGCAGCTTAGCCCGGGAGGGAGGGACCCAGTACTTC,CASSLAREGGTQYF
TRBJ2-7,TRBD2,TRBV5-1,NA,TGCACCAGCAGCCCCGGGGACTACACAGCTGACTTC,CTSSPGDYTADF
TRBJ2-3,NA,TRBV19,once,TGTGCCAGTAGTATATCTTTAGGACTTGAAGATACGCAGTATTTT,CASSISLGLEDTQYF
TRBJ2-2,NA,TRBV29-1,NA,TGCAGCGTTGAAGGGGCTAATGACAGGACAACCGGGGAGCTGTTTTTT,CSVEGANDRTTGELFF
TRBJ2-7,NA,TRBV9,NA,TGTGCCAGCAGCGACGGGTACTACGAGCAGTACTTC,CASSDGYYEQYF
TRBJ1-5,NA,TRBV5-8,NA,TGTGCCAGCAGCTTCGGCAGGGGAAGCGATCAGCCCCAGCATTTT,CASSFGRGSDQPQHF
TRBJ2-5,NA,TRBV5-4,NA,TGTGCCAGCAGCTTGGGCAGGGGAAAAGAGACCCAGTACTTC,CASSLGRGKETQYF
TRBJ2-7,TRBD2,TRBV7-2,NA,TGTGCCAGCAGCCGGGGGGGCGGGAGCTACGAGCAGTACTTC,CASSRGGGSYEQYF
TRBJ2-7,TRBD2,TRBV28,NA,TGTGCCAGCAGCGACGGGGGGGGCAGATACTACGAGCAGTACTTC,CASSDGGGRYYEQYF
TRBJ1-5,NA,TRBV10-3,NA,TGTGCCATCAGCCAGGGCCTAAGCAATCAGCCCCAGCATTTT,CAISQGLSNQPQHF
TRBJ2-7,TRBD2,TRBV29-1,once,TGCAGCGTCCTCGGACTAGCGGGAGCCGAGCAGTACTTC,CSVLGLAGAEQYF
TRBJ1-5,TRBD1,TRBV18,NA,TGTGCCAGCTCACTGCGACAGGGGGACAATCAGCCCCAGCATTTT,CASSLRQGDNQPQHF
TRBJ1-3,NA,TRBV7-8,NA,TGTGCCAGCAGCTTGGCCTCTGGAAACACCATATATTTT,CASSLASGNTIYF
TRBJ1-1,NA,TRBV7-2,NA,TGTGCCAGCAGCTTAGAGCGGGGTAGCACTGAAGCTTTCTTT,CASSLERGSTEAFF
TRBJ1-3,NA,TRBV28,NA,TGTGCCAGCAGTTTAATTATCAAGGCAGGCAGCTCTGGAAACGCCATATATTTT,CASSLIIKAGSSGNAIYF
TRBJ2-5,NA,TRBV25-1,NA,TGTGCCAGCAGTGAAGGAGCGGCACAGGAGACCCAGTACTTC,CASSEGAAQETQYF
TRBJ2-7,TRBD1,TRBV19,NA,TGTGCCAGTAGTATGGGGTTGGGACAGGGAACTTACGAGCAGTACTTC,CASSMGLGQGTYEQYF
TRBJ2-2,TRBD1,TRBV29-1,NA,TGCAGCGCTTCAGGACAGGGGGGCGGGGAGCTGTTTTTT,CSASGQGGGELFF
TRBJ1-5,NA,TRBV15,NA,TGTGCCACCAGCCTGATGCCGGGGGGGGGCAATCAGCCCCAGCATTTT,CATSLMPGGGNQPQHF
TRBJ2-1,NA,TRBV6-1,NA,TGTGCCAGCCGAGGTCCTGGCTACAATGAGCAGTTCTTC,CASRGPGYNEQFF
TRBJ2-2,TRBD1,TRBV5-1,few,TGCGCCAGCAGCGGGGGACAGGACTTGAACACCGGGGAGCTGTTTTTT,CASSGGQDLNTGELFF
TRBJ2-7,NA,TRBV7-2,NA,TGTGCCAGCAGTCCTGGAGGCCCAAGAGAAGGATACGAGCAGTACTTC,CASSPGGPREGYEQYF
TRBJ2-7,NA,TRBV19,NA,TGTGCCAGTGGCCCCCAAGACAGGGTAGGACTAAGCGAGCAGTACTTC,CASGPQDRVGLSEQYF
TRBJ2-6,NA,TRBV21-1,NA,TGTGCCAGCACTCCGGAAGGGGGCCCTACTGGGGCCAACGTCCTGACTTTC,CASTPEGGPTGANVLTF
TRBJ1-2,NA,TRBV30,once,TGTGCCTGGTCGTCTGGCAACTATGGCTACACCTTC,CAWSSGNYGYTF
TRBJ2-5,TRBD2,TRBV19,NA,TGTGCCAGTAGTATGGGACTAGCGGGAGGGACCCAGTACTTC,CASSMGLAGGTQYF
TRBJ1-2,TRBD1,TRBV5-1,NA,TGCGCCAGGTACCCCGGTGGGACAGGGGACTATGGCTACACCTTC,CARYPGGTGDYGYTF
TRBJ1-1,NA,TRBV13,NA,TGTGCCAGCAGCTTAGGTAGTGAAGCTTTCTTT,CASSLGSEAFF
TRBJ2-3,NA,TRBV6-1,few,TGTGCCAGCAGTGAAGGGGGGCCATCCAATACGCAGTATTTT,CASSEGGPSNTQYF
TRBJ2-3,TRBD1,TRBV12-5,NA,TGTGCTAGTGGTGGAGGGGACAGGGGAGTCGCAGATACGCAGTATTTT,CASGGGDRGVADTQYF
TRBJ1-6,NA,TRBV2,NA,TGTGCCAGCAGTGAAGCCCAGGGTTATAATTCACCCCTCCACTTT,CASSEAQGYNSPLHF
TRBJ1-3,NA,TRBV19,NA,TGTGCCAGTAGGCAGGGAGGCTCCCTATCTGGAAACACCATATATTTT,CASRQGGSLSGNTIYF
TRBJ2-1,NA,TRBV7-9,NA,TGTGCCAGCAGCCCAGGGCCGGGTGAGCAGTTCTTC,CASSPGPGEQFF
TRBJ2-1,NA,TRBV4-2,NA,TGTGCCAGCAGCCAAGGGGGAGGCGGTTCCTACAATGAGCAGTTCTTC,CASSQGGGGSYNEQFF
TRBJ2-1,TRBD2,TRBV5-5,NA,TGTGCCAGCAGCTTTCTCGCGGGAGGTGGTCTCGATGAGCAGTTCTTC,CASSFLAGGGLDEQFF
TRBJ2-7,TRBD1,TRBV6-5,NA,TGTGCCAGCAGTCGCGGGACAGGGAGGTACGAGCAGTACTTC,CASSRGTGRYEQYF
TRBJ2-7,NA,TRBV7-8,NA,TGTGCCAGCAGCTTAGCGACCGGGTACGAGCAGTACTTC,CASSLATGYEQYF
TRBJ2-7,NA,TRBV6-1,few,TGTGCCAGCAGTGAATCCCCCGGCTCCTACGAGCAGTACTTC,CASSESPGSYEQYF
TRBJ1-5,TRBD1,TRBV28,once,TGTGCCAGCAGACCAGCCGGGACAGGGGCCAATCAGCCCCAGCATTTT,CASRPAGTGANQPQHF
TRBJ2-7,TRBD2,TRBV6-5,NA,TGTGCCAGCAGTTACCCGGCGGGGGGGCGGTACGAGCAGTACTTC,CASSYPAGGRYEQYF
TRBJ2-2,TRBD1,TRBV10-3,NA,TGTGCCGCTGGGACAGGGGACACCGGGGAGCTGTTTTTT,CAAGTGDTGELFF
TRBJ2-6,NA,TRBV10-3,NA,TGTGCCATCAGCCCAAGGGTGGGAGGTTCGAACTCTGGGGCCAACGGCCTGACTTTC,CAISPRVGGSNSGANGLTF
TRBJ1-5,TRBD1,TRBV30,NA,TGTGCCTGGAGTGTCATACAGGGGGGTCAGCCCCAGCATTTT,CAWSVIQGGQPQHF
TRBJ2-7,TRBD2,TRBV10-2,NA,TGCGCCAGCAGTGAGTCCCGGATTAGCGGGAGTACCTACGAGCAGTACTTC,CASSESRISGSTYEQYF
TRBJ1-5,NA,TRBV12-5,NA,TGTGCTAGTGGTTTGGGGCTTGGTCAGCCCCAGCATTTT,CASGLGLGQPQHF
TRBJ1-2,NA,TRBV15,NA,TGTGCCACCAGCAGAGATCTAGGACATCCGGGCTATGGCTACACCTTC,CATSRDLGHPGYGYTF
TRBJ2-1,TRBD2,TRBV9,NA,TGTGCCAGCAGCGCCGACATCCCGGGACTAGTTGAGAATGAGCAGTTCTTC,CASSADIPGLVENEQFF
TRBJ2-2,NA,TRBV5-1,once,TGCGCCAGCAGCGCCGGGACATTTTTGGCGAACACCGGGGAGCTGTTTTTT,CASSAGTFLANTGELFF
TRBJ1-4,TRBD1,TRBV7-8,once,TGTGCCAGCAGCTTCCTTAAAGGGGGCAATGAAAAACTGTTTTTT,CASSFLKGGNEKLFF
TRBJ2-1,NA,TRBV7-3,NA,TGTGCCAGCAGCTTAATGGCTAGCTCCTACAATGAGCAGTTCTTC,CASSLMASSYNEQFF
TRBJ1-1,TRBD1,TRBV7-9,NA,TGTGCCAGCAGCCTCGACAGGGCGGATTCCATGAACACTGAAGCTTTCTTT,CASSLDRADSMNTEAFF
TRBJ2-4,TRBD1,TRBV4-2,NA,TGTGCCAGCAGCCAAGTCGGTTTGGACAGGTCGCTAGCCAAAAACATTCAGTACTTC,CASSQVGLDRSLAKNIQYF